A selection of T cell receptor beta chains follows, all from one sample in a study of blood T cell repertoires in COVID-19. Method: immunoSEQ multiplex PCR; TCRdb's copy keeps in-frame clones and lacks some. The sample consists of about 440,000 clones, about 85% of them appearing once. Specimen: PBMCs or T cells enriched from blood (not recorded which). Receptors originate from a woman aged 18 to 35 with acute COVID-19. Each CDR3 is given without its conserved first and last residue. Each record gives: V gene, J gene, CDR3 protein.

TRBV12-5	TRBJ2-1	ASGSTEYSYNEQF
TRBV15	TRBJ1-1	ATSSVLTGRGNTEAF
TRBV9	TRBJ1-2	ASSPRLGDGYT
TRBV7-6	TRBJ1-6	ASSLMQGSYNSPLH
TRBV6-5	TRBJ1-2	ASSSDPRRYT
TRBV7-2	TRBJ2-7	ASSAGTGVSEQY
TRBV7-6	TRBJ1-1	ASSQQGLGNTEAF
TRBV9	TRBJ1-4	ASSVLGQGEKLF
TRBV4-2	TRBJ2-1	ASSQGGGDVNEQF
TRBV29-1	TRBJ2-5	SVELLAGLVETQY
TRBV6-5	TRBJ2-7	ASSLTSAYSYEQY
TRBV6-5	TRBJ1-6	ASSNRDRGYSPLH
TRBV18	TRBJ1-4	ASSPVPGTVNEKLF
TRBV2	TRBJ1-1	ASSTRQGNTEAF
TRBV5-8	TRBJ2-7	ASIPRVKSYEQY
TRBV7-2	TRBJ2-1	ASSLGGGRVINEQF
TRBV28	TRBJ1-2	ASSLRDSGYT
TRBV11-3	TRBJ1-2	ASSSDSGSPWT
TRBV2	TRBJ1-2	ASTPRATGEKGYT
TRBV5-1	TRBJ2-4	ASRGGSKDIQY
TRBV28	TRBJ1-1	ASSWTGTEAF
TRBV7-9	TRBJ1-2	ASSPRRQYGYT
TRBV15	TRBJ2-2	ATSRGLAGGLENTGELF
TRBV19	TRBJ1-2	ASSQDRDYGYT
TRBV30	TRBJ1-6	AWSSGVLHSPLH
TRBV2	TRBJ1-5	ASSDEAAGNQPQH
TRBV28	TRBJ1-1	ASSPTGGTEAF
TRBV5-1	TRBJ2-2	ASSLRDRVTGELF
TRBV27	TRBJ1-4	ASSLLQFEKLF